This is a list of T cell receptor beta chains from one sample in a study of cytomegalovirus exposure and HLA in healthy donors. Some clones are missing from TCRdb's copy, which holds only in-frame ones; the method was immunoSEQ multiplex PCR. In the table there are some 150,000 clones, around 77% of which are singletons. Source material: PBMCs. Receptors were obtained from a woman aged 40 to 50 in good health and CMV-seropositive. Both conserved end residues are part of each CDR3. D genes are given only for firm matches. A clone size is listed for some rows: how often the clone was seen (once, few, many), or a class if it is expanded.

clone size,J gene,V gene,D gene,CDR3 protein,CDR3 DNA
NA,TRBJ1-2,TRBV6-5,NA,CASTTPGRANYGYTF,TGTGCCAGCACCACCCCGGGGAGGGCGAACTATGGCTACACCTTC
NA,TRBJ1-1,TRBV10-1,NA,CASSESSNTEAFF,TGCGCCAGCAGTGAGTCTAGCAACACTGAAGCTTTCTTT
once,TRBJ1-3,TRBV13,NA,CASSFGQFSGNTIYF,TGTGCCAGCAGCTTTGGACAGTTCTCTGGAAACACCATATATTTT
NA,TRBJ1-3,TRBV28,NA,CASSFRTELGNTIYF,TGTGCCAGCAGTTTTCGGACTGAACTGGGAAACACCATATATTTT
few,TRBJ1-5,TRBV6-6,TRBD1,CASRGTGGTNQPQHF,TGTGCCAGCAGAGGGACAGGGGGTACGAATCAGCCCCAGCATTTT
NA,TRBJ1-4,TRBV30,NA,CAWNHGVHSGEKLFF,TGTGCCTGGAACCATGGAGTCCATAGCGGGGAAAAACTGTTTTTT
few,TRBJ2-1,TRBV5-6,TRBD1,CASSLGGTGTFVDEQFF,TGTGCCAGCAGCTTGGGTGGGACAGGGACGTTCGTGGATGAGCAGTTCTTC
NA,TRBJ1-2,TRBV5-6,NA,CASSQSGGVGLAGYTF,TGTGCCAGCAGCCAATCCGGAGGGGTCGGGTTAGCTGGCTACACCTTC
NA,TRBJ1-6,TRBV10-3,NA,CAIGSDRNNSPLHF,TGTGCCATCGGGTCGGACAGAAATAATTCACCCCTCCACTTT
NA,TRBJ2-7,TRBV10-3,NA,CAIGQYEQYF,TGTGCCATTGGACAATACGAGCAGTACTTC
NA,TRBJ2-7,TRBV6-1,TRBD2,CASSEMGGDEQYF,TGTGCCAGCAGTGAGATGGGGGGGGACGAGCAGTACTTC
NA,TRBJ2-3,TRBV10-3,NA,CAISGVSGDTQYF,TGTGCCATCAGTGGGGTTTCGGGGGATACGCAGTATTTT
NA,TRBJ1-5,TRBV15,NA,CATSRQGQSNQPQHF,TGTGCCACCAGCAGACAAGGACAGAGCAATCAGCCCCAGCATTTT
NA,TRBJ1-2,TRBV14,NA,CASSQAGRPGYTF,TGTGCCAGCAGCCAAGCGGGGAGGCCGGGCTACACCTTC
NA,TRBJ2-2,TRBV7-3,NA,CASRDTTVAGELFF,TGTGCCAGCAGGGATACCACAGTAGCCGGGGAGCTGTTTTTT
NA,TRBJ1-3,TRBV4-1,NA,CASSQAAVPSSGNTIYF,TGCGCCAGCAGCCAAGCGGCGGTTCCAAGCTCTGGAAACACCATATATTTT
NA,TRBJ2-1,TRBV5-1,NA,CASSLQGSRDEQFF,TGCGCCAGCAGCCTACAGGGTTCAAGAGATGAGCAGTTCTTC
NA,TRBJ1-6,TRBV2,NA,CASSLGTNSPLHF,TGTGCCAGCAGTTTAGGGACAAATTCACCCCTCCACTTT
NA,TRBJ2-1,TRBV27,NA,CASSLTRDSHEQFF,TGTGCCAGCAGTTTAACCCGGGACTCGCATGAGCAGTTCTTC
NA,TRBJ2-7,TRBV2,TRBD2,CASSEPSGGARNEQYF,TGTGCCAGCAGTGAGCCTAGCGGGGGGGCTCGGAACGAGCAGTACTTC
few,TRBJ1-2,TRBV9,NA,CASSTSGHLNYGYTF,TGTGCCAGCAGCACATCGGGACACTTGAACTATGGCTACACCTTC
NA,TRBJ1-1,TRBV20-1,NA,CSGLQNTEAFF,TGCAGTGGACTACAGAACACTGAAGCTTTCTTT
NA,TRBJ2-7,TRBV7-7,NA,CASSLRSYEQYF,TGTGCCAGCAGCTTACGCAGCTACGAGCAGTACTTC
NA,TRBJ2-1,TRBV2,TRBD2,CASSELLAGGLNEQFF,TGTGCCAGCAGTGAGTTACTAGCGGGGGGCCTCAATGAGCAGTTCTTC
NA,TRBJ1-2,TRBV6-5,NA,CATSFNRAYGYTF,TGTGCCACCTCCTTCAACAGAGCCTATGGCTACACCTTC
NA,TRBJ1-1,TRBV7-9,TRBD1,CSSSLGQANTEAFF,TGTTCCAGCAGCTTAGGACAGGCAAACACTGAAGCTTTCTTT
NA,TRBJ1-1,TRBV5-1,NA,CASSLGFLIGGSDTEAFF,TGCGCCAGCAGCTTGGGGTTTCTTATCGGGGGTTCGGACACTGAAGCTTTCTTT
few,TRBJ2-6,TRBV4-2,TRBD2,CASSLTPGTSSGANVLTF,TGTGCCAGCAGCCTTACCCCCGGGACTAGCTCTGGGGCCAACGTCCTGACTTTC
NA,TRBJ1-3,TRBV6-5,NA,CASSYSGSGGNTIYF,TGTGCCAGCAGTTACTCTGGTTCGGGAGGAAACACCATATATTTT
NA,TRBJ2-7,TRBV19,TRBD1,CASSTGTGEIGDEQYF,TGTGCCAGTAGTACAGGGACAGGGGAAATTGGGGACGAGCAGTACTTC
NA,TRBJ2-1,TRBV11-2,NA,CASSFMFYTPSYNEQFF,TGTGCCAGCAGCTTTATGTTCTATACCCCCTCCTACAATGAGCAGTTCTTC